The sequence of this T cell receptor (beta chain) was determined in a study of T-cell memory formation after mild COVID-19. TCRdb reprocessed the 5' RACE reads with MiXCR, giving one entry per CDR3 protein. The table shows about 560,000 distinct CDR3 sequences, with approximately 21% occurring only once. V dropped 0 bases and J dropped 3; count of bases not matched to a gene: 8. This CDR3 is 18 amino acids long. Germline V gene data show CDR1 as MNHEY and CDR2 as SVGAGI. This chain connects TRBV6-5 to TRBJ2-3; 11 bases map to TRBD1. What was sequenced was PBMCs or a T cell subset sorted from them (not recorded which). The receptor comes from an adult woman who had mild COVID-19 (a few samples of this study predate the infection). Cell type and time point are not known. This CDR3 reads CASSYSTPGQGVTDTQYF. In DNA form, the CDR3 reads TGTGCCAGCAGTTACTCGACCCCGGGACAGGGGGTAACAGATACGCAGTATTTT.